Below are 2 T cell receptor beta chains sequenced from a single sample in a study of T cell responses to AZD1222 COVID-19 vaccine (dated by TCRdb to about 2021). Reading the label with the study, this specimen's time point is: baseline before first vaccination. The library was prepared using the immunoSEQ multiplex PCR assay. TCRdb carries this immuneACCESS record with in-frame sequences only. Its versions omit some clonotypes, under half of them owing to an unresolved V gene in the studies checked, with the rest unexplained. This sample comprises over 70,000 clones, 88% of them detected only once. The top ten hold about 6% of the sample. This specimen was peripheral blood, taken on day 0 of AZD1222 vaccination. The receptors were gathered from an adult in good health.

The chain joins TRBV2 to TRBJ1-2; TRBD1 aligns across 8 bases. Trimming cost V 2 bases and J 0 bases; bases outside gene matches: 11. CDR1 SNHLY and CDR2 FYNNEI come from the germline V gene. The CDR3 runs to 18 residues. CDR3 amino acids: CASSESPRDRSSNYGYTF. In DNA form, the CDR3 reads TGTGCCAGCAGTGAATCCCCCCGGGACAGGAGCTCTAACTATGGCTACACCTTC.

The chain employs TRBV4-3 and TRBJ2-2; a possible D gene is TRBD1 (5 bases). Trimming left V 0 bases short and J 3 bases short, with 14 bases between. Germline V lookup: CDR1 LGHNA, CDR2 YSLEER. This CDR3 has 17 residues. DNA of the CDR3: TGCGCCAGCAGCCAAGAATGGCAGGGCCTGCACACCGGGGAGCTGTTTTTT. Translating gives CASSQEWQGLHTGELFF.